Presented here are 5 T cell receptor beta chains from one specimen sequenced in a study of blood T cell repertoires in COVID-19. TCRdb's copy holds only in-frame clones and misses some; the assay was immunoSEQ multiplex PCR. The table records about 89,000 clones, approximately 86% of them present only once. Sequenced: peripheral blood. The receptors originated from an older man with active or convalescent COVID-19.

The chain recombines TRBV5-6 with TRBJ2-7, with D perhaps matching TRBD1 (5 bases). The CDR3 has 13 amino acids. From germline, CDR1 is SGHDT and CDR2 YYEEEE. The V end lost 0 bases, the J end lost 2 bases, and 6 bases lay between the germline ends. The CDR3 DNA is TGTGCCAGCAGCTTGGCGACAGCCTACGAGCAGTACTTC. Translation gives CASSLATAYEQYF.

This rearrangement joins TRBV11-2 to TRBJ2-2, with TRBD2 matching 9 bases. Trimming took 2 bases from V and 4 from J; bases not matched to a gene: 5. CDR1 is SGHAT, CDR2 FQNNGV, per germline. The length of the CDR3 is 16 residues. DNA for the CDR3: TGTGCCAGCAGCTTAAGTAGCGGGGGATTCACCGGGGAGCTGTTTTTT. It translates to CASSLSSGGFTGELFF.

The rearrangement uses TRBV18 and TRBJ2-7; 10 nucleotides line up with TRBD2. CDR1 and CDR2 from the germline V gene are KGHSH and LQKENI. CDR3 size: 15 residues. V dropped 2 bases and J dropped 3; count of bases not matched to a gene: 4. For the CDR3, the DNA is TGTGCCAGCTCACCAGGGGCTAGCGGGAGCTACGAGCAGTACTTC. As protein: CASSPGASGSYEQYF.

This chain connects TRBV2 to TRBJ2-1; D gene unclear. CDR3 length equals 14 residues. V dropped 7 bases and J dropped 9 bases, with 19 bases sitting between them. In germline, CDR1 is SNHLY, CDR2 FYNNEI. The CDR3 DNA reads as TGTGCCAGCATTGATTTAATACAGAACGGTGAGCAGTTCTTC. It is translated as CASIDLIQNGEQFF. The entire variable domain, with the rest obtained from reference TRBV2 and TRBJ2-1, is as follows: EPEVTQTPSHQVTQMGQEVILRCVPISNHLYFYWYRQILGQKVEFLVSFYNNEISEKSEIFDDQFSVERPDGSNFTLKIRSTKLEDSAMYFCASIDLIQNGEQFFGPGTRLTVL.

The rearrangement uses TRBV19 and TRBJ2-1, with a weak D call TRBD2 (6 bases). This CDR3 has 15 residues. Germline V CDR1 and CDR2: LNHDA, SQIVND (reference sequence). Trimming cost V 7 bases and J 4 bases, with 17 bases left between them. CDR3 region: CASTAVAGLYNEQFF. Written as DNA, the CDR3 is TGTGCCAGTACCGCCGTGGCGGGACTTTACAATGAGCAGTTCTTC.